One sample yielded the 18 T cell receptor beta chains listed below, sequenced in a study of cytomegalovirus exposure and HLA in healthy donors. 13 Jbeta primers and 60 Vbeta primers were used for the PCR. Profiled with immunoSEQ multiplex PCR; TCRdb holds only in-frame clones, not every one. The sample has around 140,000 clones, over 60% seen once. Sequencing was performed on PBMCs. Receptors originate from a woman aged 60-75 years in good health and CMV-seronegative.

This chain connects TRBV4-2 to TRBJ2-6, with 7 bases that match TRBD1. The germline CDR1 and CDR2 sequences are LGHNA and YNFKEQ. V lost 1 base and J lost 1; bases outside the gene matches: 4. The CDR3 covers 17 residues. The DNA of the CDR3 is TGTGCCAGCAGCCAAGGTCAACAGGGGTCTGGGGCCAACGTCCTGACTTTC. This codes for CASSQGQQGSGANVLTF.

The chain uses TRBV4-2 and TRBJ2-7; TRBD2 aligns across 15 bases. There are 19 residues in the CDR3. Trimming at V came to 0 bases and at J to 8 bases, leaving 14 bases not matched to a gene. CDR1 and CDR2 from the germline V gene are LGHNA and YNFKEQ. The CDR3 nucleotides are TGTGCCAGCAGCCAAGATGTGGCGGGACTAGCGGGAGGTCATAACAAGCAGTACTTC. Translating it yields CASSQDVAGLAGGHNKQYF.

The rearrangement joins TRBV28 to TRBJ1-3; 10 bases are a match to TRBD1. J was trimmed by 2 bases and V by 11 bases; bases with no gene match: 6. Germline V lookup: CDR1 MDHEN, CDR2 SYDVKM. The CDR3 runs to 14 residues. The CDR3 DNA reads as TGTGCCTCGGAGACAGGGGGCCCTGGAAACACCATATATTTT. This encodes CASETGGPGNTIYF.

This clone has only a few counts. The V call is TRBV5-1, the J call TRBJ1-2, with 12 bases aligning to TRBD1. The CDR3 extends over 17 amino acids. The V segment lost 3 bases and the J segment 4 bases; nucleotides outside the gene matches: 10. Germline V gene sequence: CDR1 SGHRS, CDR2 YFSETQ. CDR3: CASSWKPGQGAGYGYTF. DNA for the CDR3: TGCGCCAGCAGCTGGAAGCCGGGACAGGGGGCCGGCTATGGCTACACCTTC.

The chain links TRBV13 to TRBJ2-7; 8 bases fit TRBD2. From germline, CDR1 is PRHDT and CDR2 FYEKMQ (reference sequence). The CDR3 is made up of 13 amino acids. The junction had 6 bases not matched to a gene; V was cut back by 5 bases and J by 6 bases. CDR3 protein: CASSPPGGTEQYF. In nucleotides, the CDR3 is TGTGCCAGCAGCCCACCGGGAGGGACCGAGCAGTACTTC.

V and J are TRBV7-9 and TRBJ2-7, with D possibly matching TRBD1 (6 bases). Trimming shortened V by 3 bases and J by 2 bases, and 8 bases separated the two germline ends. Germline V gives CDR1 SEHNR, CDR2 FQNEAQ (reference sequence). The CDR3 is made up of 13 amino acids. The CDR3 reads CASSFRTAYEQYF. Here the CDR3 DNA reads TGTGCCAGCAGCTTCCGGACAGCCTACGAGCAGTACTTC.

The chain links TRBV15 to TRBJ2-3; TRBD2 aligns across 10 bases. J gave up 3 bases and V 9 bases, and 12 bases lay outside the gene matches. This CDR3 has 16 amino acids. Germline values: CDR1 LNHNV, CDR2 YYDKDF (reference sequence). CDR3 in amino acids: CATSALAGVGTDTQYF. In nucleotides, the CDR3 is TGTGCCACGTCCGCCCTAGCGGGGGTTGGAACAGATACGCAGTATTTT.

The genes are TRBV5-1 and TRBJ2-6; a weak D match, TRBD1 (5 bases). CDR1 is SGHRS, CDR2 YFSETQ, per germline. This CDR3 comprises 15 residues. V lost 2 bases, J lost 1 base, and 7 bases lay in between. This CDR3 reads CASSFQGSGANVLTF. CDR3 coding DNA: TGCGCCAGCAGCTTTCAGGGTTCTGGGGCCAACGTCCTGACTTTC.

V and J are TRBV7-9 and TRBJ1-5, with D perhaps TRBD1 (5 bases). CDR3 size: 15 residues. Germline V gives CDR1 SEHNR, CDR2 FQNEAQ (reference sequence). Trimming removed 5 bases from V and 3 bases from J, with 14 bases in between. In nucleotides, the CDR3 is TGTGCCAGCAGCCTCGGGGGGGGTTACAATCAGCCCCAGCATTTT. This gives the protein CASSLGGGYNQPQHF. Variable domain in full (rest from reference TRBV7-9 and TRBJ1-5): DTGVSQNPRHKITKRGQNVTFRCDPISEHNRLYWYRQTLGQGPEFLTYFQNEAQLEKSRLLSDRFSAERPKGSFSTLEIQRTEQGDSAMYLCASSLGGGYNQPQHFGDGTRLSIL.

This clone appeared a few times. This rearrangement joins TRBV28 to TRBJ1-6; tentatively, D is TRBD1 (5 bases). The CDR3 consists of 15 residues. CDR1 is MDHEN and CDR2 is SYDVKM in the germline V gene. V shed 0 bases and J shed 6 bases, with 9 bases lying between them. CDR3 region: CASSLWQGGNSPLHF. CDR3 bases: TGTGCCAGCAGTTTATGGCAGGGAGGTAATTCACCCCTCCACTTT. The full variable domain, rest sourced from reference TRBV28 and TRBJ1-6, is DVKVTQSSRYLVKRTGEKVFLECVQDMDHENMFWYRQDPGLGLRLIYFSYDVKMKEKGDIPEGYSVSREKKERFSLILESASTNQTSMYLCASSLWQGGNSPLHFGNGTRLTVT.

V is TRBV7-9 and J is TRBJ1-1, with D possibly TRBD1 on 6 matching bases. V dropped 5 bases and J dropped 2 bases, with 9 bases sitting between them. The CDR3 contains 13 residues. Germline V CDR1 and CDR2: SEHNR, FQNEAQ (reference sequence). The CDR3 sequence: CASSTGSNTEAFF. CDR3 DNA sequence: TGTGCCAGCAGCACAGGGAGCAACACTGAAGCTTTCTTT.

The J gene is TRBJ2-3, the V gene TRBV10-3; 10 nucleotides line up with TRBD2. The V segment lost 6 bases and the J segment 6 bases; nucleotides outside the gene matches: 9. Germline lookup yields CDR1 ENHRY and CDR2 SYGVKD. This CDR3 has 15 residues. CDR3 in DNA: TGTGCCATCAGCGACCTAGCGGGAGAGTCTGATACGCAGTATTTT. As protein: CAISDLAGESDTQYF.

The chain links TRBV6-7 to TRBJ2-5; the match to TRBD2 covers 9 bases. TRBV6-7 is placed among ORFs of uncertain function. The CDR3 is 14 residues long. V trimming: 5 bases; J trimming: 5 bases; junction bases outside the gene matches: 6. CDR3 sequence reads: CASSIPTSGETQYF. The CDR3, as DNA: TGTGCCAGCAGTATCCCAACTAGCGGGGAGACCCAGTACTTC.

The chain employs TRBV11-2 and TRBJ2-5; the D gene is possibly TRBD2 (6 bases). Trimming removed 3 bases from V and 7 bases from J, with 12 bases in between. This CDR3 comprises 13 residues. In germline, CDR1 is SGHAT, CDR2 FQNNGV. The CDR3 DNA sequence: TGTGCCAGCAGCTTCGGGGAGGTGGGGACCCAGTACTTC. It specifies CASSFGEVGTQYF.

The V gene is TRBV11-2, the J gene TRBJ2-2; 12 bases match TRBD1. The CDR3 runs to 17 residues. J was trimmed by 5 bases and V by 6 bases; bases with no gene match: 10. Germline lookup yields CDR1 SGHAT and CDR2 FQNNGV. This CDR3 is CASRTGQGAVWTGELFF. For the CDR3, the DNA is TGTGCCAGCAGAACGGGACAGGGGGCGGTATGGACCGGGGAGCTGTTTTTT.

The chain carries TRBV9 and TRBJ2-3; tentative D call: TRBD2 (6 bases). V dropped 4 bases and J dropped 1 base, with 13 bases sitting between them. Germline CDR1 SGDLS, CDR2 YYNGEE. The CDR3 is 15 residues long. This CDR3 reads CASSLLGEGTDTQYF. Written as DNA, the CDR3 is TGTGCCAGCAGCCTATTGGGGGAGGGCACAGATACGCAGTATTTT.

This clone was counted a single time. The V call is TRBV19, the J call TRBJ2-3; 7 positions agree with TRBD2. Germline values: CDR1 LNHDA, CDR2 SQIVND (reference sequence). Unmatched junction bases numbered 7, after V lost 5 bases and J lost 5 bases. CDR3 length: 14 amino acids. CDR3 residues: CASSSRGEGDTQYF. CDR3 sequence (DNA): TGTGCCAGTAGTTCCCGGGGGGAGGGAGATACGCAGTATTTT. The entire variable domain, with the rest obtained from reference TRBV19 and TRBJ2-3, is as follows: DGGITQSPKYLFRKEGQNVTLSCEQNLNHDAMYWYRQDPGQGLRLIYYSQIVNDFQKGDIAEGYSVSREKKESFPLTVTSAQKNPTAFYLCASSSRGEGDTQYFGPGTRLTVL.

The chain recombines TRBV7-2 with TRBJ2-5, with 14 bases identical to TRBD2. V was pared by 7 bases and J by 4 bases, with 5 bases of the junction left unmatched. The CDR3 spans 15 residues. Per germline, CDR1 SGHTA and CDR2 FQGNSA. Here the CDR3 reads CASMTSGGAGETQYF. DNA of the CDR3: TGTGCCAGCATGACTAGCGGGGGGGCCGGAGAGACCCAGTACTTC.